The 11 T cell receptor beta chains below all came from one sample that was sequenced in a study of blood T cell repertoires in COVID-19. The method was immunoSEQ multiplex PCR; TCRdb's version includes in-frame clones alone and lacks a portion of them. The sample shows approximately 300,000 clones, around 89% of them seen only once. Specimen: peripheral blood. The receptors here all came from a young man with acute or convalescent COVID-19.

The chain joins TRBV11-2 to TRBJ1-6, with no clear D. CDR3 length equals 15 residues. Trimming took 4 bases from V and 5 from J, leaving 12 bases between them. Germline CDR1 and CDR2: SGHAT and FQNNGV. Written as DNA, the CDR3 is TGTGCCAGCAGCTCCGGGATAGCTAATAATTCACCCCTCCACTTT. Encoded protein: CASSSGIANNSPLHF.

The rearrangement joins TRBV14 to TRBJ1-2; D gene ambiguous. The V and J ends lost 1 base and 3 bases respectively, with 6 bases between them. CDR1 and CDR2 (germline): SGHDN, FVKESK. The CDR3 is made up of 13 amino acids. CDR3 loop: CASSQGLDYGYTF. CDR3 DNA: TGTGCCAGCAGCCAAGGACTTGACTATGGCTACACCTTC.

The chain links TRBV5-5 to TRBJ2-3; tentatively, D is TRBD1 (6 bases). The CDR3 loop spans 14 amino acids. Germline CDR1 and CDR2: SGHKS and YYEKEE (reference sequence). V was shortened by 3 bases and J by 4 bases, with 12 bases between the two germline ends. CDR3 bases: TGTGCCAGCAGCTACTCGGACAGTGCAGATACGCAGTATTTT. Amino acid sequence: CASSYSDSADTQYF.

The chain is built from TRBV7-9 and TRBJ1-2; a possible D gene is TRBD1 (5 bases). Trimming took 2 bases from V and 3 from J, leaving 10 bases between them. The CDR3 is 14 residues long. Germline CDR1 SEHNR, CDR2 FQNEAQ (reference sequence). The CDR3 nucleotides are TGTGCCAGCAGCTTATCAGGGAAGGACTATGGCTACACCTTC. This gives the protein CASSLSGKDYGYTF. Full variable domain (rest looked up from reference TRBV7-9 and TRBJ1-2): DTGVSQNPRHKITKRGQNVTFRCDPISEHNRLYWYRQTLGQGPEFLTYFQNEAQLEKSRLLSDRFSAERPKGSFSTLEIQRTEQGDSAMYLCASSLSGKDYGYTFGSGTRLTVV.

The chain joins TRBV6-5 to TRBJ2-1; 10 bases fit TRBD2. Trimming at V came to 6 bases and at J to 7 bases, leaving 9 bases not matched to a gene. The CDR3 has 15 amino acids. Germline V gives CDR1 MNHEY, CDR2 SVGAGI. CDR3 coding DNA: TGTGCCAGCAGGCTTTGGAGCGGGGGGGAAAATGAGCAGTTCTTC. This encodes CASRLWSGGENEQFF.

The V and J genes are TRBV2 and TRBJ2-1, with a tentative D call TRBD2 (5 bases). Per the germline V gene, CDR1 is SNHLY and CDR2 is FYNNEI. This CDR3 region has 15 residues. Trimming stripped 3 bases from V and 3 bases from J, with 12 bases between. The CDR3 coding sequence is TGTGCCAGCAGTGAGGAGACTACCCTCTACAATGAGCAGTTCTTC. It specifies CASSEETTLYNEQFF.

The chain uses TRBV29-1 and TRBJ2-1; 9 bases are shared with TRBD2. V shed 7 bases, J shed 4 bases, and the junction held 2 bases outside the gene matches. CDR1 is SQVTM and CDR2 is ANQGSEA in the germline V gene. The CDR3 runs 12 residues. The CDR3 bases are TGCAGCGGTAGCGGGGGTTACAATGAGCAGTTCTTC. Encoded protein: CSGSGGYNEQFF.

CDR3 in DNA: TGCAGTGCTAGTGAAGGGGATGAAAAACTGTTTTTT. Its translation: CSASEGDEKLFF. The chain couples TRBV20-1 to TRBJ1-4, with D tentatively TRBD1 (5 bases). The CDR3 totals 12 residues. With 3 bases removed from V and 6 bases from J, the gap between germline ends came to 8 bases. Germline V gene sequence: CDR1 DFQATT, CDR2 SNEGSKA (reference sequence).

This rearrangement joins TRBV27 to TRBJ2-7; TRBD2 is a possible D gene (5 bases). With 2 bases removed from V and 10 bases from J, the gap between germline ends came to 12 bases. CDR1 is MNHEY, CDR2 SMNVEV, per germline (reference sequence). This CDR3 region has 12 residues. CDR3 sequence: CASSLRFGEQYF. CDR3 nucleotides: TGTGCCAGCAGTTTACGATTCGGGGAACAGTACTTC.

CDR3 bases: TGTGCCTGGGGGACAGGGTTTAAACTGTTTTTT. It yields the protein CAWGTGFKLFF. The rearrangement uses TRBV30 and TRBJ1-4; 9 positions agree with TRBD1. The CDR3 length is 11 residues. Germline V gene data show CDR1 as GTSNPN and CDR2 as SVGIG (reference sequence). After removal of 5 bases from V and 11 bases from J, the junction contained 3 bases not matched to a gene.

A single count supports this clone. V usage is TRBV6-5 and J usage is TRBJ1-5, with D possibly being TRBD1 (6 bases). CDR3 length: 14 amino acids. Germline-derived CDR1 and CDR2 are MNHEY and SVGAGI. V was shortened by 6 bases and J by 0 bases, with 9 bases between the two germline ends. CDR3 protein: CASRGQISNQPQHF. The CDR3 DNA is TGTGCCAGCAGGGGACAAATTAGCAATCAGCCCCAGCATTTT.